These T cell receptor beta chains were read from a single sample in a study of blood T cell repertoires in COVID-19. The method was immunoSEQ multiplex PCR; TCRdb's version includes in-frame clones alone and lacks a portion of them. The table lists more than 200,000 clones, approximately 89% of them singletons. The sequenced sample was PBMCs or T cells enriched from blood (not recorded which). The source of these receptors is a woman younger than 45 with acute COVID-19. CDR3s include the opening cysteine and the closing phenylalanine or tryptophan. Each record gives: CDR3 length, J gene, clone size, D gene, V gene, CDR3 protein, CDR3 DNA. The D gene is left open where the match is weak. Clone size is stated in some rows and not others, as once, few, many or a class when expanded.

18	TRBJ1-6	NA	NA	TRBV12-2	CASRPPISGQDPNSPLHF	TGTGCAAGTCGCCCGCCTATCTCGGGACAGGACCCTAATTCACCCCTCCACTTT
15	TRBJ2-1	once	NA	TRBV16	CASSQGQSSYNEQFF	TGTGCCAGCAGCCAAGGACAGAGCTCCTACAATGAGCAGTTCTTC
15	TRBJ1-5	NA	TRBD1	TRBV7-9	CASSLGTGYNQPQHF	TGTGCCAGCAGCTTAGGGACAGGGTATAATCAGCCCCAGCATTTT
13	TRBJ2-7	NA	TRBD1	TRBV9	CASSDSSTGTKYF	TGTGCCAGCAGCGACTCGTCGACAGGGACCAAGTACTTC
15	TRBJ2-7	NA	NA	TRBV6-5	CASSYGPPEIYEQYF	TGTGCCAGCAGTTACGGGCCCCCGGAAATCTACGAGCAGTACTTC
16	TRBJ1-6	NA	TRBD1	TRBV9	CASSVSLGQEDSPLHF	TGTGCCAGCAGCGTATCCCTAGGACAGGAGGATTCACCCCTCCACTTT
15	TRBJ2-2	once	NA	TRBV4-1	CASSHGLSSSGELFF	TGCGCCAGCAGCCACGGCCTTTCTAGCTCCGGGGAGCTGTTTTTT
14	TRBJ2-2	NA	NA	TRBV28	CASSGEREIGELFF	TGTGCCAGCAGTGGGGAGAGGGAAATCGGGGAGCTGTTTTTT
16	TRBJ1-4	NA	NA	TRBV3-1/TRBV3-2	CASSQGGRVANEKLFF	TGTGCCAGCAGCCAAGGGGGCAGGGTCGCTAATGAAAAACTGTTTTTT
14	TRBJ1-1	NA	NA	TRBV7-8	CASSRMTEETEAFF	TGTGCCAGCAGCCGGATGACAGAGGAAACTGAAGCTTTCTTT
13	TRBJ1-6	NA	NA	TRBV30	CAWSAQGTSPLHF	TGTGCCTGGAGTGCCCAGGGAACTTCACCCCTCCACTTT
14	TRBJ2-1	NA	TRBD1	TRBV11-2	CASSAGQGAYEQFF	TGTGCCAGCAGCGCAGGACAGGGGGCCTATGAGCAGTTCTTC
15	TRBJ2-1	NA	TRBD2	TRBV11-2	CASSPKGLAGNEQFF	TGTGCCAGCAGCCCTAAGGGACTAGCCGGGAATGAGCAGTTCTTC
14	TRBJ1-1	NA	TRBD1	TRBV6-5	CASQGDREGDEAFF	TGTGCCAGCCAAGGGGACAGAGAAGGGGATGAAGCTTTCTTT
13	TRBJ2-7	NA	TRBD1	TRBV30	CAWSAGQLYEQYF	TGTGCCTGGAGTGCGGGACAGCTCTACGAGCAGTACTTC
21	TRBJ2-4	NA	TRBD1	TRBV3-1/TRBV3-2	CASSQDPGTGTLAKSKNIQYF	TGTGCCAGCAGCCAAGATCCCGGGACAGGGACCCTAGCTAAGTCCAAAAACATTCAGTACTTC
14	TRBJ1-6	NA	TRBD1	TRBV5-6	CASSQNRGGSPLHF	TGTGCCAGCAGCCAAAACAGGGGAGGCTCACCCCTCCACTTT
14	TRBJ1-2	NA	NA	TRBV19	CASNPPGGIYGYTF	TGTGCCAGTAATCCCCCCGGGGGGATTTATGGCTACACCTTC
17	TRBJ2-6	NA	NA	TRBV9	CASSVVGREDHVDVLTF	TGTGCCAGCAGCGTAGTAGGCAGGGAGGACCACGTTGACGTCCTGACTTTC
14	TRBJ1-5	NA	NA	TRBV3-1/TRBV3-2	CASSRRVGNQPQHF	TGTGCCAGCAGCCGCAGGGTTGGTAATCAGCCCCAGCATTTT
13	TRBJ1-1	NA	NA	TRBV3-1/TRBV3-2	CASSQVRSTEAFF	TGTGCCAGCAGCCAAGTTCGGAGCACTGAAGCTTTCTTT
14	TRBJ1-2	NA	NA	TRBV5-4	CASSPGQLNYGYTF	TGTGCCAGCAGCCCTGGACAGCTAAACTATGGCTACACCTTC
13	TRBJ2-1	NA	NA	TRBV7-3	CASSLQIYNEQFF	TGTGCCAGCAGCTTGCAGATTTACAATGAGCAGTTCTTC
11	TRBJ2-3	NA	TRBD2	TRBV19	CASSMGGTQYF	TGTGCCAGTAGTATGGGGGGGACGCAGTATTTT
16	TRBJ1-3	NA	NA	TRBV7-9	CASRQLHAVSGNTIYF	TGTGCCAGCAGGCAACTTCACGCCGTCTCTGGAAACACCATATATTTT
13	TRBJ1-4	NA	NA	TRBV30	CAWSFRAGEKLFF	TGTGCCTGGAGTTTCAGAGCAGGTGAAAAACTGTTTTTT
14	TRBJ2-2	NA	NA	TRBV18	CASSPAGETGELFF	TGTGCCAGCTCACCAGCAGGGGAGACCGGGGAGCTGTTTTTT
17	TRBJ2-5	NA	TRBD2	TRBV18	CASSPREGSHDGETQYF	TGTGCCAGCTCACCGAGGGAGGGGAGCCACGATGGGGAGACCCAGTACTTC
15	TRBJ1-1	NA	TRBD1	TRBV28	CASIASGTGNTEAFF	TGTGCCAGCATCGCCTCCGGGACAGGGAACACTGAAGCTTTCTTT
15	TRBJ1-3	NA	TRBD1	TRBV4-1	CASSKGQGNGNTIYF	TGCGCCAGCAGCAAGGGACAGGGGAACGGAAACACCATATATTTT
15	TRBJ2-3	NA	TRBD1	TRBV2	CASGGQDTRTDTQYF	TGTGCCAGTGGGGGACAGGACACTCGGACAGATACGCAGTATTTT
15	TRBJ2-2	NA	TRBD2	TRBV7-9	CASSRSGANTGELFF	TGTGCCAGCAGCCGTAGCGGGGCCAACACCGGGGAGCTGTTTTTT
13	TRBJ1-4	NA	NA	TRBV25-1	CASRGGVNEKLFF	TGTGCCAGCCGAGGGGGGGTTAATGAAAAACTGTTTTTT
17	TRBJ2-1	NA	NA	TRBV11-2	CASSSPVGGVSYNEQFF	TGTGCCAGCAGCTCCCCGGTAGGGGGAGTCTCCTACAATGAGCAGTTCTTC
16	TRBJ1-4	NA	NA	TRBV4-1	CASSQAGLEGHEKLFF	TGCGCCAGCAGCCAAGCCGGTCTTGAGGGTCATGAAAAACTGTTTTTT
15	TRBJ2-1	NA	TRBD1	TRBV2	CASSEEGQVNNEQFF	TGTGCCAGCAGTGAAGAGGGACAGGTCAACAATGAGCAGTTCTTC
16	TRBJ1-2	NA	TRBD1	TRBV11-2	CASSLAGTGANYGYTF	TGTGCCAGCAGCTTAGCGGGGACAGGGGCTAACTATGGCTACACCTTC
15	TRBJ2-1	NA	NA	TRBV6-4	CASSVLAGSYNEQFF	TGTGCCAGCAGTGTCCTTGCGGGCTCCTACAATGAGCAGTTCTTC
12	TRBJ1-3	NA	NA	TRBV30	CAGDSSGNTIYF	TGTGCCGGAGACAGCTCTGGAAACACCATATATTTT
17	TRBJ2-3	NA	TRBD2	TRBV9	CASSPGLAGGLTDTQYF	TGTGCCAGCAGCCCGGGACTAGCGGGGGGCCTGACAGATACGCAGTATTTT
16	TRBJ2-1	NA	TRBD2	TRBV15	CATSRGTSGGYNEQFF	TGTGCCACCAGCAGAGGTACTAGCGGGGGGTACAATGAGCAGTTCTTC
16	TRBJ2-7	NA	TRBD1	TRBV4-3	CASSQVATGENYEQYF	TGCGCCAGCAGCCAAGTCGCCACAGGGGAAAACTACGAGCAGTACTTC